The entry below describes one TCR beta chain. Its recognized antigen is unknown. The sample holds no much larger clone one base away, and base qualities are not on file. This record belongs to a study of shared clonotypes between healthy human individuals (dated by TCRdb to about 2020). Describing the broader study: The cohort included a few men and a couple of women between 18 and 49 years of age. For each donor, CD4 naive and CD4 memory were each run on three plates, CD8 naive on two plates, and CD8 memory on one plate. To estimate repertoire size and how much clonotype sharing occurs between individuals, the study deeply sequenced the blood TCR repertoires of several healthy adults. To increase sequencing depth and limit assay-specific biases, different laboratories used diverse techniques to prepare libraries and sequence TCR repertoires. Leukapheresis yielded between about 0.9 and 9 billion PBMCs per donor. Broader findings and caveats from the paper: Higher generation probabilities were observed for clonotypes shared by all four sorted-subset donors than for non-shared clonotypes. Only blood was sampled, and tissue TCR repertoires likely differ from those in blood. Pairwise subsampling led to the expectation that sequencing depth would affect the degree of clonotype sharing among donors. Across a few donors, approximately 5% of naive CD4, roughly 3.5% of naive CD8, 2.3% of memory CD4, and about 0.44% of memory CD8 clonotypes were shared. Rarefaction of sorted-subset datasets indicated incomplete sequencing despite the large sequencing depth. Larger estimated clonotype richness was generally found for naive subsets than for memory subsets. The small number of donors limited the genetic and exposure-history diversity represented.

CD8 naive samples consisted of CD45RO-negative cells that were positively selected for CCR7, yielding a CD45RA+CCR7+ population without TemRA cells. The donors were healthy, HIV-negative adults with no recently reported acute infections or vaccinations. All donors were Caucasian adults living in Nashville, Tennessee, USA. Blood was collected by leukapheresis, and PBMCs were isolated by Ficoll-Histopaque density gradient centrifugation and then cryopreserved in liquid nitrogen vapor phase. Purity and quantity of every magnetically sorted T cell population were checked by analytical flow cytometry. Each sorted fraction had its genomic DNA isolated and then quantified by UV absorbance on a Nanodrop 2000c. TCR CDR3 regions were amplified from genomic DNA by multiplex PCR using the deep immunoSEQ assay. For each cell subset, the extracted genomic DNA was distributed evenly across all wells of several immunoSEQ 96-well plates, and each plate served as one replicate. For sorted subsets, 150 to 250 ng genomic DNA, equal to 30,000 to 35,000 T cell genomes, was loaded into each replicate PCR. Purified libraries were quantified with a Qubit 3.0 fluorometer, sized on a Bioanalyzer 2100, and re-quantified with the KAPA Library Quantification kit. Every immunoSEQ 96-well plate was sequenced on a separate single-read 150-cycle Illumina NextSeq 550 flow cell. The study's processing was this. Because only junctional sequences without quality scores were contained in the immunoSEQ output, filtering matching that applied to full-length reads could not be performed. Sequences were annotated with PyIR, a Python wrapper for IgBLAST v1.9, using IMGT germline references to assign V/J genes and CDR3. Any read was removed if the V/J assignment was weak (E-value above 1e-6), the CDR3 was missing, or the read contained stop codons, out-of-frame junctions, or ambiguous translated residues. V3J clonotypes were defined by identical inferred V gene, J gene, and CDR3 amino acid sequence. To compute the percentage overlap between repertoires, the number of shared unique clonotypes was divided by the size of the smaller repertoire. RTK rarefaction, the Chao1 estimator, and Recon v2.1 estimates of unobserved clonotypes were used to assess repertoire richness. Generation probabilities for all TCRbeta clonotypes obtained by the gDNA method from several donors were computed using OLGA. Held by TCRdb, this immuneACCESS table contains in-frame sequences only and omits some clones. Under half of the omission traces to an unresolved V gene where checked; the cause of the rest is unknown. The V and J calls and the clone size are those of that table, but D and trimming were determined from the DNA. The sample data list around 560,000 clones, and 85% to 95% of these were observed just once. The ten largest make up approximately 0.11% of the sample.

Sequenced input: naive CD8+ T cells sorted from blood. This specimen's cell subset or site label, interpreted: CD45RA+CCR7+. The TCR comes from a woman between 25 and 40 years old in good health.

The sequenced DNA is TGTGCCAGCAGTGAAGCTTGGGACAGATACAATGAGCAGTTCTTC. Its protein product is CASSEAWDRYNEQFF. The receptor chain draws on TRBV2 and TRBJ2-1, and 7 junction bases match TRBD1. Reading the germline V gene gives CDR1 SNHLY and CDR2 FYNNEI. From cysteine to phenylalanine, the CDR3 is 15 amino acids long. Just CDR3 DNA is preserved here, 45 bases in frame from base 1. Relative to germline, V is missing 0 bases and J is missing 4 bases, with 3 bases of the junction outside any gene match.